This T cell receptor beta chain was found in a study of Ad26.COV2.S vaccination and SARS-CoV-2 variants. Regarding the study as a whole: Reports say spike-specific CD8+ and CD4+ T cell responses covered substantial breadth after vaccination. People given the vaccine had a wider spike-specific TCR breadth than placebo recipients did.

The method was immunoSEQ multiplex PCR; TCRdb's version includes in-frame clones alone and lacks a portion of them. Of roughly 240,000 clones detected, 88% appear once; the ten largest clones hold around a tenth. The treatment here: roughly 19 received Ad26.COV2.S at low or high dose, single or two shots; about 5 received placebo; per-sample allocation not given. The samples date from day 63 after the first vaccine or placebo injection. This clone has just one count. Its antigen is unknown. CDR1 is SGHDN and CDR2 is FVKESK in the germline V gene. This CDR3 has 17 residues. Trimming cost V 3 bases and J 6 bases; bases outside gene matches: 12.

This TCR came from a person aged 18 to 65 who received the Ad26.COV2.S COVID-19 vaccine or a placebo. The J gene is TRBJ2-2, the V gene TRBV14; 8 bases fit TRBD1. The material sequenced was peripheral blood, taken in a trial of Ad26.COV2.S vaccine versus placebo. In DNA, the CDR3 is TGTGCCAGCAGCCAGGAAATTTGGACAGGGTTATCCGGGGAGCTGTTTTTT. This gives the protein CASSQEIWTGLSGELFF.